Below are 26 T cell receptor beta chains sequenced from a single sample in a study of cytomegalovirus exposure and HLA in healthy donors. Primers included in the PCR were 60 Vbeta and 13 Jbeta primers. Libraries were prepared by immunoSEQ multiplex PCR; TCRdb keeps only in-frame clonotypes and omits some of them. The repertoire holds some 110,000 clones, about 9.5% seen once, with more than 5% in the top ten. The sequenced sample consisted of PBMCs. The receptor set was obtained from a man between 40 and 49 years old in good health and CMV-seropositive.

This clone was counted between two and nine times. The chain recombines TRBV7-8 with TRBJ1-5, with D unclear. Looked up from germline, CDR1 is SGHVS and CDR2 is FQNEAQ. The CDR3 totals 15 residues. The V end was cut by 5 bases, the J end by 5 bases, with 16 bases between. The CDR3 reads CASSRTLSGDQPQHF. The CDR3 bases are TGTGCCAGCAGCAGGACCCTTAGCGGGGATCAGCCCCAGCATTTT.

This clone was observed a handful of times. The rearrangement links TRBV5-4 to TRBJ1-1; D unclear. The CDR3 is 13 amino acids. V was shortened by 4 bases and J by 0 bases, with 7 bases between the two germline ends. Germline V gives CDR1 SGHNT, CDR2 YYREEE (reference sequence). Here the CDR3 DNA reads TGTGCCAGCAGCCTACAGATGAACACTGAAGCTTTCTTT. Translated, it gives CASSLQMNTEAFF.

V and J are TRBV13 and TRBJ1-3; D might be TRBD1 (6 bases). Per the germline V gene, CDR1 is PRHDT and CDR2 is FYEKMQ (reference sequence). CDR3 size: 19 residues. Trimming took off 6 bases at V and 2 bases at J, with 26 bases between the two ends. CDR3 nucleotide sequence: TGTGCCAGCAGGCGTAACACAGGGAAAGAAAATGCTCCTGGAAACACCATATATTTT. Amino acids: CASRRNTGKENAPGNTIYF.

The chain joins TRBV6-5 to TRBJ2-5, with a weak D call TRBD1 (6 bases). Trimming pared 7 bases from V and 5 bases from J, leaving 17 bases between. The length of the CDR3 is 14 residues. CDR1 is MNHEY and CDR2 is SVGAGI in the germline V gene. The CDR3 sequence is CASTSVGARETQYF. The CDR3 DNA follows: TGTGCCAGCACCTCTGTGGGGGCCCGGGAGACCCAGTACTTC.

The J gene is TRBJ2-5, the V gene TRBV5-1; D uncertain. V lost 0 bases to trimming and J lost 1 base, with 7 bases between them. This CDR3 has 14 residues. CDR1 and CDR2 (germline): SGHRS, YFSETQ. CDR3 DNA: TGCGCCAGCAGCTTGGGAGGCCCCCAAGAGACCCAGTACTTC. Protein product: CASSLGGPQETQYF.

V is TRBV18 and J is TRBJ2-2; D may be TRBD1 (6 bases). Germline lookup yields CDR1 KGHSH and CDR2 LQKENI. Trimming took off 5 bases at V and 8 bases at J, with 15 bases between the two ends. This CDR3 has 14 amino acids. Here the CDR3 DNA reads TGTGCCAGCTCAATCATAAACAGGGCTGGGGAGCTGTTTTTT. This codes for CASSIINRAGELFF.

The J gene is TRBJ1-3, the V gene TRBV7-9, with 7 positions matching TRBD1. V lost 4 bases, J lost 0 bases, and 3 bases stayed unmatched. Germline V gene data show CDR1 as SEHNR and CDR2 as FQNEAQ (reference sequence). The CDR3 totals 15 residues. The CDR3 DNA reads TGTGCCAGCAGCTCCGGACAGGTCTCTGGAAACACCATATATTTT. Translation gives CASSSGQVSGNTIYF.

The chain has TRBV27 and TRBJ2-7; 13 bases match TRBD2. CDR1 is MNHEY, CDR2 SMNVEV, per germline (reference sequence). V lost 6 bases to trimming and J lost 6 bases; unmatched junction nucleotides: 5. CDR3 length equals 14 residues. The DNA for the CDR3 is TGTGCCAGCAGGGGACTAGCGGGATGGGCCGAGCAGTACTTC. As protein: CASRGLAGWAEQYF.

V and J are TRBV7-6 and TRBJ2-5, with D unclear. From germline, CDR1 is SGHVS and CDR2 FNYEAQ. The V and J ends lost 0 bases and 1 base respectively, with 9 bases between them. There are 15 residues in the CDR3. CDR3 loop: CASSLAHIVQETQYF. In DNA, the CDR3 is TGTGCCAGCAGCTTAGCCCACATTGTCCAAGAGACCCAGTACTTC.

The chain carries TRBV7-9 and TRBJ2-2; 9 bases map to TRBD2. Germline CDR1 and CDR2: SEHNR and FQNEAQ (reference sequence). V shed 11 bases and J 6 bases; nucleotides not matched to a gene: 7. The CDR3 has 13 amino acids. CDR3 coding DNA: TGTGCCGGACCTAGCGGGAATTCCGGGGAGCTGTTTTTT. This codes for CAGPSGNSGELFF.

This clone was found a few times. The J gene is TRBJ2-6, the V gene TRBV28; tentative D call: TRBD2 (6 bases). CDR3 size: 13 residues. CDR1 is MDHEN, CDR2 SYDVKM, per germline. V was clipped by 6 bases and J by 11 bases, with 14 bases between them. The CDR3 spells CASRLPEGHVLTF. CDR3 bases: TGTGCCAGCAGGCTCCCGGAGGGCCACGTCCTGACTTTC.

This clone was seen only a few times. The chain carries TRBV7-8 and TRBJ1-1; the D is unclear. From germline, CDR1 is SGHVS and CDR2 FQNEAQ. The ends were cut back, 4 bases at V and 3 bases at J, with 9 bases in the middle. This CDR3 is built from 13 residues. CDR3 DNA: TGTGCCAGCAGCTCAGCAGCCGACACTGAAGCTTTCTTT. Translating gives CASSSAADTEAFF.

This chain links TRBV6-5 with TRBJ2-7, with 7 positions matching TRBD1. Germline V gives CDR1 MNHEY, CDR2 SVGAGI. The CDR3 length is 15 residues. Losses at the gene ends were 2 bases for V and 2 bases for J; bases not matched to a gene: 6. This CDR3 is CASSYATGQPYEQYV. In nucleotides, the CDR3 is TGTGCCAGCAGTTACGCGACAGGGCAACCCTACGAGCAGTACGTC.

The J gene is TRBJ2-1, the V gene TRBV10-3; 13 nucleotides line up with TRBD2. Germline V gene sequence: CDR1 ENHRY, CDR2 SYGVKD. The trim removed 5 bases at V and 4 bases at J, leaving 5 bases unmatched. The CDR3 is 16 residues long. The CDR3 nucleotides are TGTGCCATCAGTTCCGGGACTAGCGGGATTTACAATGAGCAGTTCTTC. The encoded protein is CAISSGTSGIYNEQFF.

This clone was observed a handful of times. The CDR3: CASSLVAGAYEQYF. The CDR3 DNA reads as TGTGCCAGCAGCTTAGTTGCAGGGGCGTACGAGCAGTACTTC. V usage is TRBV7-9 and J usage is TRBJ2-7, with D maybe TRBD1 (6 bases). This CDR3 is built from 14 residues. Trimming cost V 1 base and J 4 bases, with 11 bases left between them. CDR1 and CDR2 from the germline V gene are SEHNR and FQNEAQ (reference sequence).

This chain uses TRBV27 with TRBJ2-7; 7 bases are shared with TRBD1. The CDR3 has 16 amino acids. With 6 bases clipped from V and 0 bases from J, the junction kept 11 bases outside the gene matches. Germline CDR1 MNHEY, CDR2 SMNVEV (reference sequence). The CDR3, as DNA: TGTGCCAGCAGCCCCACAGGGGTGGGGAACTCCTACGAGCAGTACTTC. It specifies CASSPTGVGNSYEQYF.

This clone was recorded a few times. The chain couples TRBV4-1 to TRBJ2-7, with TRBD2 identical over 8 bases. The CDR3 is 14 residues long. The V gene's germline CDR1 is MGHRA and CDR2 YSYEKL. J was trimmed by 5 bases and V by 3 bases; bases with no gene match: 6. CDR3 sequence: CASSHGTRDNEQYF. The CDR3 DNA is TGCGCCAGCAGCCACGGGACTAGAGATAACGAGCAGTACTTC.

The V and J genes are TRBV5-1 and TRBJ1-5; 7 bases are a match to TRBD1. Germline trimming cut 0 bases from V and 7 bases from J; bases unmatched to any gene: 4. From germline, CDR1 is SGHRS and CDR2 YFSETQ. This CDR3 has 14 amino acids. The CDR3 nucleotides read TGCGCCAGCAGCTTGGCAGGGGGAGAACAGCCCCAGCATTTT. Its protein product is CASSLAGGEQPQHF.

This clone has a handful of counts. V is TRBV28 and J is TRBJ1-4, with 7 bases lining up with TRBD1. The V gene's germline CDR1 is MDHEN and CDR2 SYDVKM. There are 16 residues in the CDR3. J gave up 1 base and V 6 bases, and 8 bases lay outside the gene matches. The CDR3: CASRPTQGGTNEKLFF. CDR3 DNA: TGTGCCAGCAGACCCACGCAGGGGGGAACTAATGAAAAACTGTTTTTT.

CDR3 sequence reads: CASSYSDRVSGEKLFF. CDR3 nucleotides: TGTGCCAGCAGTTACTCGGACAGGGTGTCGGGTGAAAAACTGTTTTTT. The rearrangement links TRBV6-5 to TRBJ1-4; 8 bases line up with TRBD1. The V gene end was trimmed by 0 bases and the J gene end by 7 bases; junction bases not matched to a gene: 7. From germline, CDR1 is MNHEY and CDR2 SVGAGI. The CDR3 totals 16 residues.

The chain combines TRBV7-3 with TRBJ2-1; D is undetermined. V lost 5 bases, J lost 0 bases, and 11 bases lay in between. The germline CDR1 and CDR2 sequences are SGHTA and FQGTGA. This CDR3 region has 15 residues. The DNA for the CDR3 is TGTGCCAGCAGCCCCTCGCGGAGCTCCTACAATGAGCAGTTCTTC. Its translation: CASSPSRSSYNEQFF. Based on the CDR3 plus reference TRBV7-3 and TRBJ2-1, the full variable domain is GAGVSQTPSNKVTEKGKYVELRCDPISGHTALYWYRQSLGQGPEFLIYFQGTGAADDSGLPNDRFFAVRPEGSVSTLKIQRTERGDSAVYLCASSPSRSSYNEQFFGPGTRLTVL.

This chain uses TRBV7-9 with TRBJ1-3; D uncertain. The V end was cut by 5 bases, the J end by 7 bases, with 12 bases between. Germline-derived CDR1 and CDR2 are SEHNR and FQNEAQ (reference sequence). The CDR3 totals 13 residues. The CDR3 protein is CASSPGVQNTIYF. CDR3 nucleotides: TGTGCCAGCAGCCCAGGTGTACAGAACACCATATATTTT.

The sample holds a few counts of this clone. This chain links TRBV15 with TRBJ2-3; a weak D match, TRBD2 (5 bases). CDR3 length equals 13 residues. Trimming shortened V by 8 bases and J by 3 bases, and 12 bases separated the two germline ends. From germline, CDR1 is LNHNV and CDR2 YYDKDF (reference sequence). The CDR3 DNA sequence: TGTGCCACCTCCTTCGGGGAGACAGATACGCAGTATTTT. Translating it yields CATSFGETDTQYF.

This chain's CDR3 is CASSLPRTTSNTGELFF. CDR3 nucleotides: TGTGCCAGCAGCTTACCTCGGACTACTTCGAACACCGGGGAGCTGTTTTTT. The V gene is TRBV7-9, the J gene TRBJ2-2; possible D gene TRBD2, 6 bases. The CDR3 consists of 17 residues. The germline V gene has CDR1 SEHNR and CDR2 FQNEAQ (reference sequence). Trimming shortened V by 2 bases and J by 0 bases, and 13 bases separated the two germline ends.

Of note for this clone: A junction boundary mismatches the germline segment, possibly from a read error. The V gene is TRBV7-7, the J gene TRBJ2-5, with D perhaps TRBD1 (5 bases). The CDR3 spans 11 residues. Germline values: CDR1 SSHAT, CDR2 FNYEAQ (reference sequence). The DNA of the CDR3 is TGTGCTAGCAGCCAGGGAGAGACCCAGTACTTC. It yields the protein CASSQGETQYF.

The sample holds one count of this clone. The chain joins TRBV5-6 to TRBJ2-1; 7 bases agree with TRBD2. Losses at the gene ends were 3 bases for V and 5 bases for J; bases not matched to a gene: 2. In germline, CDR1 is SGHDT, CDR2 YYEEEE. The CDR3 totals 13 residues. CDR3 sequence reads: CASSWGGNNEQFF. The CDR3 DNA reads as TGTGCCAGCAGCTGGGGAGGGAACAATGAGCAGTTCTTC.